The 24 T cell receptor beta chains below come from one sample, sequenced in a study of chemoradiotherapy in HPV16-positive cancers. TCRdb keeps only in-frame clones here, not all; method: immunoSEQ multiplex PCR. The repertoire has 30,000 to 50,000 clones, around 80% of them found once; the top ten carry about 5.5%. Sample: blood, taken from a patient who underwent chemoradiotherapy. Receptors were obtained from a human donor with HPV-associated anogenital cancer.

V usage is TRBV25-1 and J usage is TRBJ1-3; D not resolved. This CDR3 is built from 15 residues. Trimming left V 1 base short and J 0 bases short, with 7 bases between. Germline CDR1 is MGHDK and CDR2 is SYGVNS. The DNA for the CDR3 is TGTGCCAGCAGTGAATCGTTCCTCTCTGGAAACACCATATATTTT. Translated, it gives CASSESFLSGNTIYF.

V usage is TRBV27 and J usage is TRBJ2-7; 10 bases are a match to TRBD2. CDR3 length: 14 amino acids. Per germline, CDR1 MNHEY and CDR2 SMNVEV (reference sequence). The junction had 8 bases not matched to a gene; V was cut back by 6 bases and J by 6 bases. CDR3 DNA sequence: TGTGCCAGCAGGTTGCTAGCGGGGGCGGCCGAGCAGTACTTC. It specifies CASRLLAGAAEQYF.

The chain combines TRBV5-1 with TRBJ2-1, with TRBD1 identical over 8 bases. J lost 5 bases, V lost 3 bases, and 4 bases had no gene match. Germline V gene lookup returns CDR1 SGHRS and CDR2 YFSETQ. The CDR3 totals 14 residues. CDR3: CASSSDRVHNEQFF. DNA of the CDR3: TGCGCCAGCAGCTCGGACAGGGTGCACAATGAGCAGTTCTTC.

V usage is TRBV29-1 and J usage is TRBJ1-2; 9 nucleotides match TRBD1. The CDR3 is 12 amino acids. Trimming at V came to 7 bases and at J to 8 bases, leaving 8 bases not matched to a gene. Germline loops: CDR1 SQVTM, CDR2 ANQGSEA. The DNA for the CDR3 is TGCAGCGCTCCACAGGGGGCAAAGGGCTACACCTTC. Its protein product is CSAPQGAKGYTF.

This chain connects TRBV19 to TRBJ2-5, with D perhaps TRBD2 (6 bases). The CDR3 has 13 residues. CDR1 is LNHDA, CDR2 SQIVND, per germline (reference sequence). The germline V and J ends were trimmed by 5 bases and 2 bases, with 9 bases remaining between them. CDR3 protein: CASSPGTQETQYF. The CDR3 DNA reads TGTGCCAGTAGTCCCGGGACTCAAGAGACCCAGTACTTC.

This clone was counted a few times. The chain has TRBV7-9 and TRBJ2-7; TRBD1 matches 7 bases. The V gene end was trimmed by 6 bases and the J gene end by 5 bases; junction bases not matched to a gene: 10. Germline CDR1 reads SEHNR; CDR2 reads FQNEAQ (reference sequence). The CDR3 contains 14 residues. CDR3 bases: TGTGCCAGCAGTCTGTCGACAGGGCTCCACGAGCAGTACTTC. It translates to CASSLSTGLHEQYF.

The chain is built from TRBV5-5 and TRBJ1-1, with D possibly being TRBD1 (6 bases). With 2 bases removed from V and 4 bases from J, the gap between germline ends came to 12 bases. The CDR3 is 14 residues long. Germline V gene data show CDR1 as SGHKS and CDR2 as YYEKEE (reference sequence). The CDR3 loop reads CASSFRVGATEAFF. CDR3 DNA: TGTGCCAGCAGCTTCCGGGTGGGGGCCACTGAAGCTTTCTTT.

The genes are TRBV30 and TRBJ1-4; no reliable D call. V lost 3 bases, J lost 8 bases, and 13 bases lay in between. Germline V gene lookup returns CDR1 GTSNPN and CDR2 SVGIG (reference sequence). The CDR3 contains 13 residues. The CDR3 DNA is TGTGCCTGGAGCGGGTCGTCGGGGGAAAAACTGTTTTTT. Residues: CAWSGSSGEKLFF.

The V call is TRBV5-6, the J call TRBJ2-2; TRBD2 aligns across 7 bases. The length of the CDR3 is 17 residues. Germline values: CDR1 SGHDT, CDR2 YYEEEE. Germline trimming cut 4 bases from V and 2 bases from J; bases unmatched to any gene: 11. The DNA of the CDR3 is TGTGCCAGCAGCCCGCTTTGGCTAGCGGATAACACCGGGGAGCTGTTTTTT. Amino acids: CASSPLWLADNTGELFF.

This chain's CDR3 is CASSPDASGELFF. CDR3 nucleotides: TGTGCCAGCAGCCCAGACGCATCCGGGGAGCTGTTTTTT. This chain uses TRBV7-2 with TRBJ2-2; D is undetermined. Trimming pared 5 bases from V and 6 bases from J, leaving 10 bases between. Germline CDR1 SGHTA, CDR2 FQGNSA. The CDR3 totals 13 residues. The full variable domain, in which reference TRBV7-2 and TRBJ2-2 provide the parts outside the CDR3, is GAGVSQSPSNKVTEKGKDVELRCDPISGHTALYWYRQSLGQGLEFLIYFQGNSAPDKSGLPSDRFSAERTGGSVSTLTIQRTQQEDSAVYLCASSPDASGELFFGEGSRLTVL.

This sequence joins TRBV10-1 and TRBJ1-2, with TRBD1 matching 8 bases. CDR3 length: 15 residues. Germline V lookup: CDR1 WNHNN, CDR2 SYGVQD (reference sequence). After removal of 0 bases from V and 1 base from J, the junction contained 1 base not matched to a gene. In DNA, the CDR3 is TGCGCCAGCAGTGAGTCACAGGGGGTTAACTATGGCTACACCTTC. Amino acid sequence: CASSESQGVNYGYTF.

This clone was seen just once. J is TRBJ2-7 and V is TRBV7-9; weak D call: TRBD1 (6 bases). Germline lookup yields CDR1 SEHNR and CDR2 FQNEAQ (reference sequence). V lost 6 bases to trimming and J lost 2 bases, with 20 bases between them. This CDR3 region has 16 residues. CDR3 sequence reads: CASSRPNRVGPYEQYF. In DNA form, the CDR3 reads TGTGCCAGCAGTCGCCCGAACAGGGTAGGCCCCTACGAGCAGTACTTC.

CDR3 amino acids: CASSDSQGTGELFF. As DNA, the CDR3 is TGTGCCAGCAGTGATAGCCAGGGCACCGGGGAGCTGTTTTTT. This rearrangement joins TRBV6-1 to TRBJ2-2; D may be TRBD1 (5 bases). V was cut by 3 bases and J by 4 bases, with 9 bases left in between. The CDR3 length is 14 residues. From germline, CDR1 is MNHNS and CDR2 SASEGT.

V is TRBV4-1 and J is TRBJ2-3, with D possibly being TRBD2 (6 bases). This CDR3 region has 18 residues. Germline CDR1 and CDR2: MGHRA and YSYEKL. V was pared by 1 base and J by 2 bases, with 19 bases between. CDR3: CASSQALPRGTVTDTQYF. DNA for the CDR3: TGCGCCAGCAGCCAAGCCCTGCCCCGAGGGACTGTCACAGATACGCAGTATTTT.

This CDR3 is CASGARQGADNLYTF. As DNA, the CDR3 is TGTGCCAGTGGGGCACGACAGGGGGCGGACAATCTCTACACCTTC. This chain connects TRBV19 to TRBJ1-2; 10 bases are shared with TRBD1. The CDR3 consists of 15 residues. V lost 8 bases to trimming and J lost 10 bases; unmatched junction nucleotides: 16. The germline gives CDR1 LNHDA, CDR2 SQIVND (reference sequence).

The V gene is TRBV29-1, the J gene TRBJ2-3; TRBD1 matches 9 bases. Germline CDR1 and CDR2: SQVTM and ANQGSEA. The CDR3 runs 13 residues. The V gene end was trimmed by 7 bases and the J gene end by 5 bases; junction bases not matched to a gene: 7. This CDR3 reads CSAPGQGGDTQYF. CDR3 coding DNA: TGCAGCGCACCGGGACAGGGTGGAGATACGCAGTATTTT.

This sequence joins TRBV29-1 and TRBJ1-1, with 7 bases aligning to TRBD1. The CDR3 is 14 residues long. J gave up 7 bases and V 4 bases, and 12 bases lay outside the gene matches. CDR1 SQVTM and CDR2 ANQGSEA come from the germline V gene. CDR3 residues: CSVADRPPFVEAFF. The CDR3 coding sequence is TGCAGCGTTGCGGACAGGCCTCCTTTTGTTGAAGCTTTCTTT.

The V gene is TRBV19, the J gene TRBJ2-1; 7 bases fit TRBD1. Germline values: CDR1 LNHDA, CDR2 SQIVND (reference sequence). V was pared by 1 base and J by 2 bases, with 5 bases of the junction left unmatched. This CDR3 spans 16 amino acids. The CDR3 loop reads CASSIVTGTAYNEQFF. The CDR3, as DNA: TGTGCCAGTAGTATAGTTACCGGGACAGCCTACAATGAGCAGTTCTTC.

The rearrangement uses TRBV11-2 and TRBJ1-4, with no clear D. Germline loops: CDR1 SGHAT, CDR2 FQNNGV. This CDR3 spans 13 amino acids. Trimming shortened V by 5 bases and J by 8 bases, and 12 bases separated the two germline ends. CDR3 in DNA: TGTGCCAGCAGCGCTCAGAACGGAGAAAAACTGTTTTTT. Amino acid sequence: CASSAQNGEKLFF.

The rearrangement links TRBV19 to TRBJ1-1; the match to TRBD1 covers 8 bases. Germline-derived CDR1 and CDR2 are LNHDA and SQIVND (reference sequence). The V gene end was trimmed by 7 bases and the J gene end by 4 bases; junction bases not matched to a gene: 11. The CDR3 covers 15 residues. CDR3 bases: TGTGCCAGTATCCAATACATCAGGGGGCGCACTGAAGCTTTCTTT. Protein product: CASIQYIRGRTEAFF.

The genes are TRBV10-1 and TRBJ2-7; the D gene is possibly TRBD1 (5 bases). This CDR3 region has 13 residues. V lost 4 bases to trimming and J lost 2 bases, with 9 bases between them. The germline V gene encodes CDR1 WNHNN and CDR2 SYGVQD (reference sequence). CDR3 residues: CASSAAGTYEQYF. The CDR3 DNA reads TGCGCCAGCAGTGCGGCAGGGACCTACGAGCAGTACTTC.

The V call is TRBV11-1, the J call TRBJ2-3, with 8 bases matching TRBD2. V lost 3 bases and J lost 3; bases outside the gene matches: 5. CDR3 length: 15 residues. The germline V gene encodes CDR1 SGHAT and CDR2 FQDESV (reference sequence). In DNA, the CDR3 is TGTGCCAGCAGCTTTAAAAGCGGGGGAACAGATACGCAGTATTTT. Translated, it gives CASSFKSGGTDTQYF.

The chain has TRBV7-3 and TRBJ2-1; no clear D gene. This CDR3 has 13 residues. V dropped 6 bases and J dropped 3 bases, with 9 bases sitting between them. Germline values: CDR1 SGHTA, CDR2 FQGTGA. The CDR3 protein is CASSSYSYNEQFF. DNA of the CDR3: TGTGCCAGCAGTTCCTACAGCTACAATGAGCAGTTCTTC. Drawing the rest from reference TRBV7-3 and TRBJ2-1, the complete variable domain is GAGVSQTPSNKVTEKGKYVELRCDPISGHTALYWYRQSLGQGPEFLIYFQGTGAADDSGLPNDRFFAVRPEGSVSTLKIQRTERGDSAVYLCASSSYSYNEQFFGPGTRLTVL.

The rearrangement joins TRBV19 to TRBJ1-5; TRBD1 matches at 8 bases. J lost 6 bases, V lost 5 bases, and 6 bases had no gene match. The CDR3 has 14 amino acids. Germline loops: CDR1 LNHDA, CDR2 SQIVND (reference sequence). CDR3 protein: CASSPQGAGQPQHF. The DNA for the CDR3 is TGTGCCAGTAGTCCCCAGGGGGCAGGTCAGCCCCAGCATTTT.